The sequence of this T cell receptor beta chain was determined in a study of T cell responses to AZD1222 COVID-19 vaccine. Study-wide points: The number of AZD1222 recipients seropositive at baseline was only 5 to 7. White British ancestry dominated among donors, who included more females, and clonal diversity was possibly underestimated.

Worth noting for this clone: As yet, its antigen is unknown.

Per germline, CDR1 SGHTA and CDR2 FQGNSA. The CDR3 sequence is 18 residues long. Trimming left V 1 base short and J 2 bases short, with 21 bases between. The method was immunoSEQ multiplex PCR; TCRdb's version includes in-frame clones alone and lacks a portion of them. The sample holds under 150,000 clones, roughly nine tenths seen once. The sequence derives from an adult in good health. The starting material was peripheral blood, obtained on day 0 of AZD1222 vaccination. V usage is TRBV7-2 and J usage is TRBJ2-7, with D uncertain. Here the CDR3 DNA reads TGTGCCAGCAGCTTAGGGACGTCCGCAGATCGACTTACCTACGAGCAGTACTTC. Amino acids: CASSLGTSADRLTYEQYF.